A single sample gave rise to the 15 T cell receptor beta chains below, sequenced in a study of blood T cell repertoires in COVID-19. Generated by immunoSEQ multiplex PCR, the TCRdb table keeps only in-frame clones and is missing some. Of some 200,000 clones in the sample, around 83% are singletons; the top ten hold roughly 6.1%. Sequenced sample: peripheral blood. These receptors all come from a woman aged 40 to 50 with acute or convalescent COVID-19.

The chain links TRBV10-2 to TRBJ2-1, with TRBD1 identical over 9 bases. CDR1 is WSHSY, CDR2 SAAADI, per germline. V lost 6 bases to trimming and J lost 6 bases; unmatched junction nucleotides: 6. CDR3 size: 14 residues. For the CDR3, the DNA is TGCGCCAGCAGCCGGGACAGGGACTCCAATGAGCAGTTCTTC. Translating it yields CASSRDRDSNEQFF.

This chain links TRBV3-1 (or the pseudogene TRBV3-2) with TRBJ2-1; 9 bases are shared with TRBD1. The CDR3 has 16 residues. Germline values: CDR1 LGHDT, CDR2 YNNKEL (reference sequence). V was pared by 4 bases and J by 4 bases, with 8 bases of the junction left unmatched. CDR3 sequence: CASSLYGGQGYNEQFF. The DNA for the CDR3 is TGTGCCAGCAGCCTCTATGGGGGACAGGGTTACAATGAGCAGTTCTTC.

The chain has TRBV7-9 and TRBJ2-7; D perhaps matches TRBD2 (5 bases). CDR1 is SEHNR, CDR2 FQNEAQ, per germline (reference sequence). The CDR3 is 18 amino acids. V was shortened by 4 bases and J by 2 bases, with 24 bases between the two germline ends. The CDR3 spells CASSSPSRSRGNPYEQYF. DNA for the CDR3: TGTGCCAGCAGCTCACCCAGCCGCTCCAGAGGGAACCCCTACGAGCAGTACTTC.

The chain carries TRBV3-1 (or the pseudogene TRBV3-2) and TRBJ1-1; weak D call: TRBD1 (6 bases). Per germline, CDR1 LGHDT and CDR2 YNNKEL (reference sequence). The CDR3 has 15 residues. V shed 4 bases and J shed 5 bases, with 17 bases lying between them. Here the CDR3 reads CASSRTQGPWTEAFF. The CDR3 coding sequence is TGTGCCAGCAGCCGCACCCAGGGGCCGTGGACTGAAGCTTTCTTT.

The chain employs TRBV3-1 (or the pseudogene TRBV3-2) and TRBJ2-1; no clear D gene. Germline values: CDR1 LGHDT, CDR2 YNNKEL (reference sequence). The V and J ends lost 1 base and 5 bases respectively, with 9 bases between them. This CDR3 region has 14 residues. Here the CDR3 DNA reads TGTGCCAGCAGCCAAGGTTTACGGGACAATGAGCAGTTCTTC. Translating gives CASSQGLRDNEQFF.

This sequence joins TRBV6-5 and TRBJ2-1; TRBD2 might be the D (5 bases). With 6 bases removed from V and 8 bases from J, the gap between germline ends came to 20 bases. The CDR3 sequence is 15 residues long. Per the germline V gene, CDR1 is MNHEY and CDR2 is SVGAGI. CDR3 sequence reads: CASRETASISDEQFF. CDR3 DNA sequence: TGTGCCAGCAGGGAGACTGCTAGCATTAGCGATGAGCAGTTCTTC.

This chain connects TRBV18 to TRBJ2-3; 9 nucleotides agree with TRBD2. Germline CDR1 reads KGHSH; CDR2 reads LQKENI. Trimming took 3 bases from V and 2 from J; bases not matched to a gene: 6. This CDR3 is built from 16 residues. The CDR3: CASSPTSGRYTDTQYF. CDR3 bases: TGTGCCAGCTCACCGACTAGCGGTCGCTACACAGATACGCAGTATTTT.

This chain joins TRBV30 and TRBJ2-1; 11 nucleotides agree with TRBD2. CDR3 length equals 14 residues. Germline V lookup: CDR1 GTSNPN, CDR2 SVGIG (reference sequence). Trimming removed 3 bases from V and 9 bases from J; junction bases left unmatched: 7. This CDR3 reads CAWRTGLAAGEQFF. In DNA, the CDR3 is TGTGCCTGGAGGACGGGACTAGCGGCCGGTGAGCAGTTCTTC.

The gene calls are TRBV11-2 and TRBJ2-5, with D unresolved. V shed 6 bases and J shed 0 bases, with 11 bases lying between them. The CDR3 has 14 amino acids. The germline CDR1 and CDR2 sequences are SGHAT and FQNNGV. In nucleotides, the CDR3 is TGTGCCAGCAGACTCGAGGCGTACCAAGAGACCCAGTACTTC. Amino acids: CASRLEAYQETQYF.

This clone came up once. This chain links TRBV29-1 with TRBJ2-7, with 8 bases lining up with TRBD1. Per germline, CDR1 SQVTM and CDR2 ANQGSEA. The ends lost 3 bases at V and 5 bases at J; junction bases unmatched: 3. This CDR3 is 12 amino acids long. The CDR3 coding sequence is TGCAGCGTTGACGGACAGGGCGACGAGCAGTACTTC. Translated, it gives CSVDGQGDEQYF.

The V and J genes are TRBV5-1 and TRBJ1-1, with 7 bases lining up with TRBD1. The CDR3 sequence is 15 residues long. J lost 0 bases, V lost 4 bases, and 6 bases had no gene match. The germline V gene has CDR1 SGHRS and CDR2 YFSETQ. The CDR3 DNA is TGCGCCAGCAGCCCTTCAGGGGGGCTGAACACTGAAGCTTTCTTT. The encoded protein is CASSPSGGLNTEAFF.

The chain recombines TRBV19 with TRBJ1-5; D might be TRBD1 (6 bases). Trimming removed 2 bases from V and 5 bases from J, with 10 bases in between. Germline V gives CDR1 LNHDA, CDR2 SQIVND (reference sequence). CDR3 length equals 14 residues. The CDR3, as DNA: TGTGCCAGTAGTATAAAAGGGGGGGATCAGCCCCAGCATTTT. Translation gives CASSIKGGDQPQHF.

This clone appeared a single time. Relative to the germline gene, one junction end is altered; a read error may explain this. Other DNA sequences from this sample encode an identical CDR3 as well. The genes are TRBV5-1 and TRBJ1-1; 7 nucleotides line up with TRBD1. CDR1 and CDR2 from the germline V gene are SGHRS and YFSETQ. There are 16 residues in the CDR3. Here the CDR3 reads CASSLGFQGVISEAFF. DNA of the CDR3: TGTGCCAGCAGCTTGGGGTTCCAGGGGGTTATTTCTGAAGCTTTCTTT. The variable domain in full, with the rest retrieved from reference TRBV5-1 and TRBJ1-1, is KAGVTQTPRYLIKTRGQQVTLSCSPISGHRSVSWYQQTPGQGLQFLFEYFSETQRNKGNFPGRFSGRQFSNSRSEMNVSTLELGDSALYLCASSLGFQGVISEAFFGQGTRLTVV.

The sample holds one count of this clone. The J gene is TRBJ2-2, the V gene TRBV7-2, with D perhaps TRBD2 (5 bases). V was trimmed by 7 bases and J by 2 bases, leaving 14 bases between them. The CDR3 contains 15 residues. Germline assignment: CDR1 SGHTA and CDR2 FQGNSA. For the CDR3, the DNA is TGTGCCAGCACCCTTCTCACGGGAAACACCGGGGAGCTGTTTTTT. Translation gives CASTLLTGNTGELFF.

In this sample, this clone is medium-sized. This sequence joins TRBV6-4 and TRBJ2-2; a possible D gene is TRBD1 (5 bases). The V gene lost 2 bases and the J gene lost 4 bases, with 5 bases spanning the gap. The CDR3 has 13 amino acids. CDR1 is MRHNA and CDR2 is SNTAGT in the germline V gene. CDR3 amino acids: CASSDRGTGELFF. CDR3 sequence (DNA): TGTGCCAGCAGTGACAGGGGCACCGGGGAGCTGTTTTTT.